This entry features one T cell receptor (beta chain) sequence. V was clipped by 7 bases and J by 6 bases, with 22 bases between them. The CDR3 has 16 amino acids. The germline V gene has CDR1 SGHNT and CDR2 YYREEE (reference sequence). The sample is drawn from a study of blood T cell repertoires in COVID-19. Study details: Sites across the United States, Italy and Spain contributed samples from acute and convalescent COVID-19. In each case, the material was cDNA or gDNA derived from T cells, B-cell-depleted T cells, or PBMCs.

Source study methods: Reference gene primer amplification yielded estimated nucleated cell counts. Generated by immunoSEQ multiplex PCR, the TCRdb table keeps only in-frame clones and is missing some. Clonal size and the V and J genes are those of that table, whereas D and trimming came from the DNA. The table shows under 110,000 clones, with roughly two thirds occurring only once. Sequenced input: peripheral blood. The receptor's source is a human donor with acute or convalescent COVID-19. The donor label of this sample is uncertain. The chain uses TRBV5-4 and TRBJ1-4, with D possibly TRBD1 on 6 matching bases. CDR3 sequence: CASGVEQGMEDEKLFF. The CDR3 coding sequence is TGTGCCAGCGGGGTCGAACAGGGAATGGAAGATGAAAAACTGTTTTTT.